The entry below describes one T cell receptor beta chain. The antigen remains undetermined. Second-dose recipients at about 4 or about 12 weeks were treated as one pooled group. Clones were sequenced by immunoSEQ multiplex PCR, and TCRdb holds only the in-frame ones, with some missing. The data contain fewer than 20,000 clones, nearly 90% of them singletons. The record originates from a study of T cell responses to AZD1222 COVID-19 vaccine. Whole-study results and caveats: Baseline seropositivity occurred in only six AZD1222 recipients. Donors were largely white British and mainly female; clonal diversity was possibly underestimated. Samples come after the peak T cell response, not at day 14.

Trimming took 5 bases from V and 14 from J, leaving 19 bases between them. The CDR3 extends over 13 amino acids. Germline V gives CDR1 MDHEN, CDR2 SYDVKM. The chain employs TRBV28 and TRBJ2-4; maybe TRBD2 (6 bases). The specimen comprised peripheral blood, sampled 28 days after the second AZD1222 dose. The sequence derives from an adult who received the AZD1222 COVID-19 vaccine. This chain's CDR3 is CASSASNGDLKYF. CDR3 DNA: TGTGCCAGCAGTGCATCAAACGGGGACTTAAAGTACTTC. The full variable domain, its missing parts supplied by reference TRBV28 and TRBJ2-4, is DVKVTQSSRYLVKRTGEKVFLECVQDMDHENMFWYRQDPGLGLRLIYFSYDVKMKEKGDIPEGYSVSREKKERFSLILESASTNQTSMYLCASSASNGDLKYFGAGTRLSVL.